The clone carrying this TCR beta chain was found a few times. Antigen: not known. This record belongs to a study of T-cell memory formation after mild COVID-19. The wider study: TCR clusters were mostly confined to one donor each.

General study results and limits: Detection of some responders pre-infection suggested pre-existing cross-reactive memory T cells participated. Clones shrinking between day 15 and 85 showed a balanced CD4/CD8 split, and those that grew later tilted toward CD4+.

A single record per CDR3 protein comes from TCRdb applying MiXCR to the 5' RACE reads. Seen here are about 160,000 distinct CDR3 sequences, roughly 31% observed once, and the top ten hold around 12%. Germline CDR1 reads SEHNR; CDR2 reads FQNEAQ (reference sequence). The J segment lost 4 bases and the V segment lost 5 bases, leaving 10 bases of the junction unmatched. CDR3 length: 16 residues. V gene TRBV7-9 combines with J gene TRBJ2-3; TRBD2 agrees at 9 bases. The receptor was derived from an adult woman who had mild COVID-19 (a few samples of this study predate the infection). Cell type and time point are not known. The sample consisted of PBMCs or a T cell subset sorted from them (not recorded which). For the CDR3, the DNA is TGTGCCAGCAGCCAGGAGCTAGCGGGAATCCCAGATACGCAGTATTTT. This gives the protein CASSQELAGIPDTQYF. Variable domain in full (rest from reference TRBV7-9 and TRBJ2-3): DTGVSQNPRHKITKRGQNVTFRCDPISEHNRLYWYRQTLGQGPEFLTYFQNEAQLEKSRLLSDRFSAERPKGSFSTLEIQRTEQGDSAMYLCASSQELAGIPDTQYFGPGTRLTVL.